This is a list of T cell receptor beta chains from one sample in a study of blood T cell repertoires in COVID-19. Here immunoSEQ multiplex PCR was the method, and the copy in TCRdb shows in-frame clones only, minus some. The data contain fewer than 300,000 clones, approximately 90% of them singletons. Sequencing used PBMCs or T cells enriched from blood (not recorded which). The receptor source for this set is a woman aged 40 to 55 with acute COVID-19. The CDR3 runs from the conserved cysteine through the conserved F or W. A D gene is named only where the DNA matches it firmly. The listing skips clone size in some rows; elsewhere it reads once, few, many or a size class.

J gene	V gene	D gene	clone size	CDR3 DNA	CDR3 protein
TRBJ2-2	TRBV24-1	TRBD1	once	TGTGCCACCAGTTGGACAGGCGGGGAGCTGTTTTTT	CATSWTGGELFF
TRBJ2-5	TRBV7-9	.	once	TGTGCCAGCAGCCCCGGTTTAAAGGGGGAGACCCAGTACTTC	CASSPGLKGETQYF
TRBJ1-4	TRBV27	TRBD1	.	TGTGCCAGCAAACTACAGGGGTTTGGAGAAAAACTGTTTTTT	CASKLQGFGEKLFF
TRBJ1-1	TRBV27	.	.	TGTGCCAGCAGTTATCGGGAGAACACTGAAGCTTTCTTT	CASSYRENTEAFF
TRBJ1-5	TRBV28	.	.	TGTGCCAGCAGTCTAGGGAGGGGACGAGGCAATCAGCCCCAGCATTTT	CASSLGRGRGNQPQHF
TRBJ1-1	TRBV7-3	.	.	TGTGCCAGCAGCACCATTAGGAACACTGAAGCTTTCTTT	CASSTIRNTEAFF
TRBJ1-1	TRBV10-2	.	few	TGCGCCAGCAGTGACCACAGGGTGATGAACACTGAAGCTTTCTTT	CASSDHRVMNTEAFF
TRBJ1-5	TRBV5-1	.	.	TGCGCCAGCAGCTTGGGCTATAGCAATCAGCCCCAGCATTTT	CASSLGYSNQPQHF
TRBJ2-1	TRBV9	TRBD2	.	TGTGCCAGCAGCCCCTGGGGGGAGGGGATCGGTGAGCAGTTCTTC	CASSPWGEGIGEQFF
TRBJ2-3	TRBV20-1	.	.	TGCAGTGCTAGTTATGGCAGGGGAACAGATACGCAGTATTTT	CSASYGRGTDTQYF
TRBJ1-4	TRBV28	TRBD1	.	TGTGCCAGCAGTCTGGGACAGTATCGGGAAAAACTGTTTTTT	CASSLGQYREKLFF
TRBJ2-3	TRBV2	.	.	TGTGCCAGCAGTGAAATTCCGGGGTTGGGGGATACGCAGTATTTT	CASSEIPGLGDTQYF
TRBJ1-1	TRBV2	.	.	TGTGCCAGCAGTTCCGGACAGAACACTGAAGCTTTCTTT	CASSSGQNTEAFF
TRBJ2-1	TRBV24-1	.	.	TGTGCCACCAGTGGGGCCTGGCTGGACAATGAGCAGTTCTTC	CATSGAWLDNEQFF
TRBJ1-6	TRBV30	.	.	TGTGCCTGGAACTTTGAGGGGACTTATAATTCACCCCTCCACTTT	CAWNFEGTYNSPLHF
TRBJ1-2	TRBV4-1	.	few	TGCGCCAGCAGCCAAGATCTGGCAGGGTCTGGCTACACCTTC	CASSQDLAGSGYTF
TRBJ1-6	TRBV2	.	.	TGTGCCAGCAGTGTTTATAACTCCTTCCTAGATTCACCCCTCCACTTT	CASSVYNSFLDSPLHF
TRBJ1-2	TRBV28	TRBD1	.	TGTGCCAGCAGTTTATTGCGGGACAGGGTTGGCTACACCTTC	CASSLLRDRVGYTF
TRBJ1-2	TRBV6-5	.	.	TGTGCCAGCAGCGTCGACAACATCTATGGCTACACCTTC	CASSVDNIYGYTF
TRBJ1-1	TRBV15	TRBD1	few	TGTGCCACCAGCAGAGAAAGAACAGGGGGAACTGAAGCTTTCTTT	CATSRERTGGTEAFF
TRBJ1-3	TRBV5-6	.	.	TGTGCCAGCAGCTCCCCAGGGTCGGGAAACACCATATATTTT	CASSSPGSGNTIYF
TRBJ1-1	TRBV5-4	TRBD1	.	TGTGCCAGCAGCCAGGACCCGACAGGGGGCATGGCTGAAGCTTTCTTT	CASSQDPTGGMAEAFF
TRBJ1-3	TRBV3-1/TRBV3-2	TRBD1	.	TGTGCCAGCAGCCTAGGGACAGCCTCTGGAAACACCATATATTTT	CASSLGTASGNTIYF